What follows are 25 T cell receptor beta chains derived from one specimen sequenced in a study of control samples from healthy donors and cancer patients. Sequencing used immunoSEQ multiplex PCR; TCRdb keeps in-frame clones, though not all of them. The sample records roughly 84,000 clones, over 75% being singletons. What was sequenced was blood. The source is a man aged 50-60 years in good health.

The rearrangement links TRBV3-1 (or the pseudogene TRBV3-2) to TRBJ1-6; D is perhaps TRBD1 (6 bases). The V end lost 2 bases, the J end lost 10 bases, and 12 bases lay between the germline ends. CDR3 length equals 14 residues. Germline CDR1 is LGHDT and CDR2 is YNNKEL (reference sequence). The CDR3 DNA sequence: TGTGCCAGCAGCCAATCCAGGGGCGGGTCACCCCTCCACTTT. Translating it yields CASSQSRGGSPLHF.

This sequence joins TRBV3-1 (or the pseudogene TRBV3-2) and TRBJ2-7; the match to TRBD1 covers 7 bases. This CDR3 is built from 16 residues. Unmatched junction bases numbered 9, after V lost 4 bases and J lost 0 bases. Germline V gene lookup returns CDR1 LGHDT and CDR2 YNNKEL (reference sequence). CDR3: CASSPPGQLSSYEQYF. CDR3 coding DNA: TGTGCCAGCAGCCCCCCGGGACAGCTCAGCTCCTACGAGCAGTACTTC.

CDR3 residues: CAWSYSNQPQHF. DNA for the CDR3: TGTGCCTGGAGCTATAGCAATCAGCCCCAGCATTTT. V gene TRBV30 combines with J gene TRBJ1-5; D gene ambiguous. V shed 3 bases and J shed 0 bases, with 3 bases lying between them. The germline CDR1 and CDR2 sequences are GTSNPN and SVGIG (reference sequence). The CDR3 sequence is 12 residues long.

The V gene is TRBV18, the J gene TRBJ2-3; 7 bases fit TRBD2. The CDR3 covers 14 residues. Germline V CDR1 and CDR2: KGHSH, LQKENI. With V trimmed by 1 base and J by 3 bases, 1 base remained unmatched. The CDR3 protein is CASSPRGGTDTQYF. For the CDR3, the DNA is TGTGCCAGCTCACCACGGGGGGGAACAGATACGCAGTATTTT.

The chain employs TRBV21-1 and TRBJ1-2; the D call in the table, TRBD1, was not verified against the DNA. TRBV21-1 is noted as a pseudogene. The CDR3 loop spans 14 amino acids. Here the CDR3 reads CASKPAGAPYGYTF. Here the CDR3 DNA reads TGTGCCAGCAAGCCGGCAGGGGCACCTTATGGCTACACCTTC.

V and J are TRBV2 and TRBJ2-3; TRBD2 matches at 10 bases. The CDR3 is made up of 15 amino acids. Looked up from germline, CDR1 is SNHLY and CDR2 is FYNNEI. J gave up 1 base and V 6 bases, and 4 bases lay outside the gene matches. CDR3 DNA: TGTGCCAGCAGGCCCGGGACTAGCGGCACAGATACGCAGTATTTT. Translated: CASRPGTSGTDTQYF.

The CDR3 is CASSLAGPSSGANVLTF. In DNA form, the CDR3 reads TGTGCCAGCAGCTTAGCAGGGCCAAGCTCTGGGGCCAACGTCCTGACTTTC. V gene TRBV11-2 combines with J gene TRBJ2-6, with a possible D match to TRBD1 (5 bases). Per the germline V gene, CDR1 is SGHAT and CDR2 is FQNNGV. V was trimmed by 1 base and J by 0 bases, leaving 10 bases between them. The length of the CDR3 is 17 residues.

This clone was recorded only once. This sequence joins TRBV30 and TRBJ1-2; D may be TRBD1 (6 bases). Germline V gene data show CDR1 as GTSNPN and CDR2 as SVGIG (reference sequence). The CDR3 sequence is 14 residues long. V lost 4 bases and J lost 8, with 20 bases in between. The CDR3 here is CAWTPPPGAQGYTF. The CDR3 DNA reads as TGTGCCTGGACTCCCCCCCCAGGGGCTCAGGGCTACACCTTC. Together with reference TRBV30 and TRBJ1-2, the CDR3 gives the full variable domain: SQTIHQWPATLVQPVGSPLSLECTVEGTSNPNLYWYRQAAGRGLQLLFYSVGIGQISSEVPQNLSASRPQDRQFILSSKKLLLSDSGFYLCAWTPPPGAQGYTFGSGTRLTVV.

A few counts support this clone. This chain uses TRBV15 with TRBJ2-2; D gene uncertain. CDR1 is LNHNV, CDR2 YYDKDF, per germline (reference sequence). The ends were cut back, 0 bases at V and 4 bases at J, with 9 bases in the middle. The CDR3 has 15 amino acids. CDR3 sequence: CATSREDGFTGELFF. CDR3 DNA sequence: TGTGCCACCAGCAGAGAAGATGGGTTCACCGGGGAGCTGTTTTTT.

The chain combines TRBV10-1 with TRBJ1-3; D may be TRBD1 (5 bases). Germline CDR1 is WNHNN and CDR2 is SYGVQD (reference sequence). The CDR3 is made up of 13 amino acids. The V and J ends lost 7 bases and 0 bases respectively, with 7 bases between them. The chain's CDR3 is CASTRGSGNTIYF. CDR3 sequence (DNA): TGCGCCAGCACGAGGGGCTCTGGAAACACCATATATTTT.

The chain has TRBV12-3 or TRBV12-4 and TRBJ1-4, with a possible D match to TRBD1 (5 bases). This CDR3 has 12 residues. The V and J ends lost 6 bases and 10 bases respectively, with 12 bases between them. DNA for the CDR3: TGTGCCAGCAGGGACATACCAGGAAAACTGTTTTTT. Encoded protein: CASRDIPGKLFF.

The chain recombines TRBV4-2 with TRBJ2-1, with 10 nucleotides matching TRBD2. Germline CDR1 LGHNA, CDR2 YNFKEQ. This CDR3 is built from 16 residues. V lost 4 bases and J lost 7; bases outside the gene matches: 10. CDR3 nucleotide sequence: TGTGCCAGCAGCCCATCCGTAGCGGGGGGCGGGAATGAGCAGTTCTTC. Its translation is CASSPSVAGGGNEQFF.

The V gene is TRBV11-2, the J gene TRBJ2-3, with TRBD2 identical over 9 bases. The CDR3 runs 16 residues. Germline V lookup: CDR1 SGHAT, CDR2 FQNNGV. J lost 3 bases, V lost 5 bases, and 9 bases had no gene match. CDR3 DNA: TGTGCCAGCAGCCCCTGGGCTAGCGGGGCGACAGATACGCAGTATTTT. Protein: CASSPWASGATDTQYF. Based on the CDR3 plus reference TRBV11-2 and TRBJ2-3, the full variable domain is EAGVAQSPRYKIIEKRQSVAFWCNPISGHATLYWYQQILGQGPKLLIQFQNNGVVDDSQLPKDRFSAERLKGVDSTLKIQPAKLEDSAVYLCASSPWASGATDTQYFGPGTRLTVL.

This clone appeared once. The chain employs TRBV10-3 and TRBJ2-3; possibly TRBD2 for D (6 bases). CDR1 and CDR2 from the germline V gene are ENHRY and SYGVKD. This CDR3 spans 16 amino acids. V was pared by 8 bases and J by 0 bases, with 18 bases between. In DNA form, the CDR3 reads TGTGCCATCGCTCCTATTCTAGCGTCTAGCACAGATACGCAGTATTTT. Encoded protein: CAIAPILASSTDTQYF.

This chain joins TRBV30 and TRBJ1-5; D might be TRBD1 (5 bases). Germline CDR1 is GTSNPN and CDR2 is SVGIG (reference sequence). The CDR3 has 14 amino acids. The germline V and J ends were trimmed by 1 base and 2 bases, with 9 bases remaining between them. The CDR3 DNA is TGTGCCTGGAGTGCCGGACAAGGCAATCAGCCCCAGCATTTT. Its protein is CAWSAGQGNQPQHF.

The count of this clone is one. Other DNA variants within this sample encode the same CDR3. The chain is built from TRBV9 and TRBJ2-3, with 11 bases fitting TRBD2. The CDR3 spans 16 residues. V lost 4 bases and J lost 6; bases outside the gene matches: 10. Per germline, CDR1 SGDLS and CDR2 YYNGEE. CDR3 nucleotides: TGTGCCAGCAGCTCTAGCGGGGGGCACCGGGGGGATACGCAGTATTTT. This encodes CASSSSGGHRGDTQYF.

V and J are TRBV30 and TRBJ1-1, with TRBD1 as a possible D gene (6 bases). Per the germline V gene, CDR1 is GTSNPN and CDR2 is SVGIG (reference sequence). The germline V and J ends were trimmed by 4 bases and 2 bases, with 14 bases remaining between them. This CDR3 contains 14 residues. The CDR3 spells CAWTRGQPNTEAFF. The CDR3 DNA is TGTGCCTGGACCAGAGGACAGCCAAACACTGAAGCTTTCTTT.

V and J are TRBV9 and TRBJ2-2; 9 bases align to TRBD2. Germline trimming cut 4 bases from V and 1 base from J; bases unmatched to any gene: 8. The CDR3 length is 17 residues. The germline V gene encodes CDR1 SGDLS and CDR2 YYNGEE. Here the CDR3 reads CASSQALAGRNTGELFF. CDR3 sequence (DNA): TGTGCCAGCAGCCAAGCTCTAGCGGGGAGGAACACCGGGGAGCTGTTTTTT. The full variable domain, its missing parts supplied by reference TRBV9 and TRBJ2-2, is DSGVTQTPKHLITATGQRVTLRCSPRSGDLSVYWYQQSLDQGLQFLIQYYNGEERAKGNILERFSAQQFPDLHSELNLSSLELGDSALYFCASSQALAGRNTGELFFGEGSRLTVL.

The rearrangement links TRBV12-3 or TRBV12-4 to TRBJ2-1, with no clear D. CDR3 size: 12 residues. Deletions cut 6 bases from V and 6 bases from J, with 9 bases between. CDR3 bases: TGTGCCAGCAGCGTTTCGGTCAATGAGCAGTTCTTC. Translation gives CASSVSVNEQFF.

The rearrangement joins TRBV5-6 to TRBJ2-1, with 10 bases aligning to TRBD2. CDR1 and CDR2 from the germline V gene are SGHDT and YYEEEE. The CDR3 extends over 17 amino acids. V trimming: 0 bases; J trimming: 7 bases; junction bases outside the gene matches: 10. The CDR3 coding sequence is TGTGCCAGCAGCTTGGGGCTAGCGGGGGTACTAGGTAATGAGCAGTTCTTC. Its translation is CASSLGLAGVLGNEQFF.

The chain is built from TRBV5-1 and TRBJ1-2, with D hard to call. The germline CDR1 and CDR2 sequences are SGHRS and YFSETQ. V gave up 4 bases and J gave up 5 bases, with 15 bases separating them. The CDR3 is 14 amino acids. CDR3 DNA sequence: TGCGCCAGCAGCCCGATCAATGAAGGGTATGGCTACACCTTC. It encodes CASSPINEGYGYTF.

CDR3 sequence (DNA): TGTGCCAGCAGCCGAGGGACTAGCGGTGCCTACGAGCAGTACTTC. Encoded protein: CASSRGTSGAYEQYF. This chain connects TRBV7-8 to TRBJ2-7; 11 bases line up with TRBD2. Germline V gene data show CDR1 as SGHVS and CDR2 as FQNEAQ. Unmatched junction bases numbered 5, after V lost 5 bases and J lost 2 bases. The CDR3 sequence is 15 residues long.

This clone has only a few counts. The rearrangement links TRBV6-5 to TRBJ1-2, with D possibly matching TRBD1 (5 bases). V lost 11 bases to trimming and J lost 2 bases, with 15 bases between them. From germline, CDR1 is MNHEY and CDR2 SVGAGI. The CDR3 runs 13 residues. The CDR3: CAVLRGPNYGYTF. The CDR3 DNA reads TGTGCCGTACTTCGGGGCCCGAACTATGGCTACACCTTC.

DNA of the CDR3: TGTGCCAGCAGCTCAGGACTAGCGGCCGCCAGGGATAAGTTCTTC. This codes for CASSSGLAAARDKFF. The chain combines TRBV5-5 with TRBJ2-1; 10 nucleotides align to TRBD2. V gave up 3 bases and J gave up 14 bases; unmatched junction bases: 14. Germline V gene data show CDR1 as SGHKS and CDR2 as YYEKEE (reference sequence). The CDR3 contains 15 residues.

The CDR3 loop is CASSHLPKPGQAFNYSNQPQHF. The CDR3 DNA sequence: TGTGCCAGCAGCCACCTACCGAAACCGGGACAGGCCTTTAACTATAGCAATCAGCCCCAGCATTTT. The chain has TRBV3-1 (or the pseudogene TRBV3-2) and TRBJ1-5; 8 bases line up with TRBD1. Per germline, CDR1 LGHDT and CDR2 YNNKEL (reference sequence). J gave up 0 bases and V 3 bases, and 22 bases lay outside the gene matches. This CDR3 region has 22 residues.